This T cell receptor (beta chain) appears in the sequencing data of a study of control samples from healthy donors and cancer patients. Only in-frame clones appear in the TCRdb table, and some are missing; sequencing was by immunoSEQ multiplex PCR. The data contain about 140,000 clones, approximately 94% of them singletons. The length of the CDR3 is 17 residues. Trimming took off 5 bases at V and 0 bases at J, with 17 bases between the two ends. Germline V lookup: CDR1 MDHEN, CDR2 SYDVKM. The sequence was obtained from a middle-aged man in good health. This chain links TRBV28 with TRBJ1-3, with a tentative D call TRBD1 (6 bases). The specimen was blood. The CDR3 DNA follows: TGTGCCAGCAGTGCCTTCTCCGGGACAAGCTCTGGAAACACCATATATTTT. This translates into CASSAFSGTSSGNTIYF.